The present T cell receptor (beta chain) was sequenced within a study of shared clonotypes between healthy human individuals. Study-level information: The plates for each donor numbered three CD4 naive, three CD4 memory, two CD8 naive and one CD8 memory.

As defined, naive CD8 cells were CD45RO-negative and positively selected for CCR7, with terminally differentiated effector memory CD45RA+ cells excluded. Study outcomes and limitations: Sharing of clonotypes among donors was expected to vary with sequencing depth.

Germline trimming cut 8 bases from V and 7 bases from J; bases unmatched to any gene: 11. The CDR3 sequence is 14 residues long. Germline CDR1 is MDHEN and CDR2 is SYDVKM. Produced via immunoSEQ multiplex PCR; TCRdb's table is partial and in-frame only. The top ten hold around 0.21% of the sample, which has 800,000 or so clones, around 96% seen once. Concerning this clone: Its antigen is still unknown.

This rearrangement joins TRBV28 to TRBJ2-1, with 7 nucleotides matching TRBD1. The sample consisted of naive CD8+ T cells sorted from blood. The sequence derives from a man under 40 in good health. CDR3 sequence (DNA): TGTGCCAGCGGCCGGGACAGAGTTCTGAATGAGCAGTTCTTC. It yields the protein CASGRDRVLNEQFF.